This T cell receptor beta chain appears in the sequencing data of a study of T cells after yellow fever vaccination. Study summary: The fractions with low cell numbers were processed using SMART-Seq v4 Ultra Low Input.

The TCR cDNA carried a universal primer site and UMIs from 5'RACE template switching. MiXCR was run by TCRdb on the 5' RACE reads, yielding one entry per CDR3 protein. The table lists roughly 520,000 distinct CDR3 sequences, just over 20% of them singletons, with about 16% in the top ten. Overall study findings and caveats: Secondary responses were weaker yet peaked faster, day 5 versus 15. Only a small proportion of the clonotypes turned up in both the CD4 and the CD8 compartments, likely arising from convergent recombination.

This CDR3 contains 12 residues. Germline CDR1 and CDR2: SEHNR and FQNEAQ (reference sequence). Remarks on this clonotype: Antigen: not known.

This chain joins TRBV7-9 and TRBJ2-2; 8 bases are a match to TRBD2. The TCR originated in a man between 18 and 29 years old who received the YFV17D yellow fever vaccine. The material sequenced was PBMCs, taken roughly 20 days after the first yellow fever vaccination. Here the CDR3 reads CAGLGNTGELFF. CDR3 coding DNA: TGTGCGGGACTAGGCAACACCGGGGAGCTGTTTTTT.